The 32 T cell receptor beta chains given below trace back to one sample, sequenced in a study of CXCR3-negative and CXCR3-positive naive CD8 T cells. The study, taken as a whole, reports: Naive cells that were CXCR3-positive had more hydrophobic TRB CDR3s (compared with CXCR3-negative naive cells).

TRB cDNA was prepared as libraries by UMI-labeled 5' RACE. Each CDR3 protein gets one entry in TCRdb, which reprocessed the 5' RACE reads and gives no DNA. This sample's table has roughly 120,000 distinct CDR3 sequences. The antigens for these receptors are not known. Sequencing used naive CXCR3+ CD8+ T cells from blood. The sample's subset: CD45RO-CCR7+CD27+CD95- naive CD8+ T cells expressing CXCR3 (TNR3+). All receptors derive from a human donor in good health. Some clones in this sample may be carry-over from other donors' samples.

The V and J genes are TRBV12-3 or TRBV12-4 and TRBJ2-7; there is no DNA to check the TCRdb D call of TRBD1. The CDR3 length is 15 residues. CDR3 sequence: CASSLLGTGTYEQYF.

The chain joins TRBV7-3 to TRBJ1-1; TCRdb returns TRBD1, unconfirmable since there is no DNA. CDR3 length: 14 amino acids. CDR1 is SGHTA and CDR2 is FQGTGA in the germline V gene. The CDR3 sequence: CASSLYAGVTEAFF.

This rearrangement joins TRBV4-3 to TRBJ2-7; TCRdb returns TRBD2, unconfirmable since there is no DNA. Germline assignment: CDR1 LGHNA and CDR2 YSLEER. The CDR3 length is 15 residues. The CDR3 here is CASSQARGFGYEQYF.

CDR3 sequence: CARSREDNYGYTF. The V and J genes are TRBV21-1 and TRBJ1-2; the D call of TRBD1 rests on TCRdb alone, since no DNA is present to check it. TRBV21-1 is a pseudogene locus. The CDR3 has 13 amino acids.

The chain has TRBV28 and TRBJ2-2. Germline V CDR1 and CDR2: MDHEN, SYDVKM. The CDR3 is 15 residues long. The CDR3 sequence: CASSFRFLNTGELFF.

The CDR3 sequence is CSVQAGGHEQYF. This chain links TRBV29-1 with TRBJ2-7; TCRdb selects TRBD2, and the lack of DNA leaves this call unchecked. The germline V gene encodes CDR1 SQVTM and CDR2 ANQGSEA. The CDR3 loop spans 12 amino acids.

The chain uses TRBV15 and TRBJ2-3; TCRdb indicates TRBD2, and absent DNA this call remains unverified. Germline values: CDR1 LNHNV, CDR2 YYDKDF (reference sequence). The CDR3 totals 17 residues. CDR3: CATSRERRAGPTDTQYF.

The V gene is TRBV10-3, the J gene TRBJ2-4; there is no DNA to check the TCRdb D call of TRBD2. In germline, CDR1 is ENHRY, CDR2 SYGVKD. The CDR3 runs to 16 residues. The CDR3 is CAISRASDPPKNIQYF.

The chain couples TRBV29-1 to TRBJ2-7; TCRdb lists TRBD1, though no DNA is available to test this call. Looked up from germline, CDR1 is SQVTM and CDR2 is ANQGSEA. This CDR3 region has 12 residues. CDR3 residues: CSVVGASYEQYF.

The chain is built from TRBV7-2 and TRBJ1-1. There are 16 residues in the CDR3. Germline-derived CDR1 and CDR2 are SGHTA and FQGNSA. CDR3 in amino acids: CASSLVGGPLPSEAFF.

The chain couples TRBV6-5 to TRBJ2-5; TCRdb selects TRBD1, and the lack of DNA leaves this call unchecked. Germline CDR1 and CDR2: MNHEY and SVGAGI. This CDR3 is 15 amino acids long. CDR3 region: CASSQQGYNQETQYF.

This chain connects TRBV12-3 or TRBV12-4 to TRBJ2-3; the D call of TRBD1 rests on TCRdb alone, since no DNA is present to check it. This CDR3 contains 15 residues. The CDR3 protein is CASTSPGGEADTQYF.

The chain couples TRBV13 to TRBJ2-2. The germline V gene encodes CDR1 PRHDT and CDR2 FYEKMQ (reference sequence). The length of the CDR3 is 14 residues. This CDR3 is CASSLGPITGELFF. The full variable domain, in which reference TRBV13 and TRBJ2-2 provide the parts outside the CDR3, is AAGVIQSPRHLIKEKRETATLKCYPIPRHDTVYWYQQGPGQDPQFLISFYEKMQSDKGSIPDRFSAQQFSDYHSELNMSSLELGDSALYFCASSLGPITGELFFGEGSRLTVL.

The chain recombines TRBV21-1 with TRBJ2-4; the D call of TRBD1 rests on TCRdb alone, since no DNA is present to check it. TRBV21-1 constitutes a pseudogene. The CDR3 extends over 19 amino acids. The CDR3: CASSNNEDRGRASKNIQYF.

V and J are TRBV20-1 and TRBJ2-3. The CDR3 has 14 residues. Per germline, CDR1 DFQATT and CDR2 SNEGSKA (reference sequence). The chain's CDR3 is CSANLGLSTDTQYF.

This sequence joins TRBV2 and TRBJ2-3; TCRdb's D call of TRBD2 is untestable without DNA. Germline loops: CDR1 SNHLY, CDR2 FYNNEI. The CDR3 spans 16 residues. This CDR3 reads CASSPAEVAVTDTQYF.

CDR3 sequence: CASRQRTGGSGELFF. The chain couples TRBV12-3 or TRBV12-4 to TRBJ2-2; TCRdb outputs TRBD1, but without DNA this stays unchecked. This CDR3 has 15 residues.

V is TRBV30 and J is TRBJ1-3. The CDR3 consists of 13 residues. Germline-derived CDR1 and CDR2 are GTSNPN and SVGIG (reference sequence). CDR3 residues: CAWSWESGNTIYF.

V usage is TRBV29-1 and J usage is TRBJ2-1. The length of the CDR3 is 12 residues. In germline, CDR1 is SQVTM, CDR2 ANQGSEA. The CDR3 loop reads CSVEGLWDEQFF.

The chain joins TRBV6-6 to TRBJ1-1. The CDR3 runs 13 residues. Germline CDR1 and CDR2: MNHNY and SVGAGI (reference sequence). The CDR3 sequence: CAILMGGGTEAFF.

The V and J genes are TRBV5-1 and TRBJ1-5; the D gene TCRdb calls, TRBD1, cannot be checked with no DNA. Germline-derived CDR1 and CDR2 are SGHRS and YFSETQ. The CDR3 spans 15 residues. The CDR3 loop reads CASSLAGQAGQPQHF.

The V and J genes are TRBV19 and TRBJ2-1; the D call from TCRdb, TRBD1, cannot be confirmed without DNA. The CDR3 covers 13 residues. Germline V gene data show CDR1 as LNHDA and CDR2 as SQIVND (reference sequence). The CDR3 loop is CASSKGRGDEQFF.

The V call is TRBV19, the J call TRBJ1-1; TCRdb lists TRBD1, though no DNA is available to test this call. Looked up from germline, CDR1 is LNHDA and CDR2 is SQIVND (reference sequence). The CDR3 is 15 amino acids. The CDR3 here is CASSDDTGFATEAFF.

The chain employs TRBV7-9 and TRBJ2-7; TCRdb's D call of TRBD1 is untestable without DNA. This CDR3 contains 15 residues. Germline values: CDR1 SEHNR, CDR2 FQNEAQ (reference sequence). CDR3: CACSLSPGGLEEQYF. The full variable domain, rest sourced from reference TRBV7-9 and TRBJ2-7, is DTGVSQNPRHKITKRGQNVTFRCDPISEHNRLYWYRQTLGQGPEFLTYFQNEAQLEKSRLLSDRFSAERPKGSFSTLEIQRTEQGDSAMYLCACSLSPGGLEEQYFGPGTRLTVT.

The rearrangement uses TRBV15 and TRBJ2-7. CDR3 length: 14 residues. Germline V gene sequence: CDR1 LNHNV, CDR2 YYDKDF (reference sequence). CDR3 residues: CATSDLRGTYEQYF.

V usage is TRBV12-3 or TRBV12-4 and J usage is TRBJ2-5. CDR3 length: 12 residues. The CDR3 is CASSLGSETQYF.

This chain joins TRBV6-6 and TRBJ2-7; TCRdb returns TRBD1, unconfirmable since there is no DNA. Germline assignment: CDR1 MNHNY and CDR2 SVGAGI (reference sequence). The CDR3 runs to 15 residues. The CDR3 protein is CASSSGGQSSYEQYF.

This chain connects TRBV10-2 to TRBJ2-1. Germline V gene lookup returns CDR1 WSHSY and CDR2 SAAADI. The CDR3 contains 15 residues. The CDR3 spells CASSDIMMDDNEQFF.

The J gene is TRBJ2-1, the V gene TRBV19; TCRdb calls TRBD2, which cannot be checked without DNA. This CDR3 has 14 residues. Germline V CDR1 and CDR2: LNHDA, SQIVND (reference sequence). CDR3 sequence reads: CASMGDYPGNEQFF.

Here the CDR3 reads CASSSGREETQYF. This chain joins TRBV11-2 and TRBJ2-5. Germline V lookup: CDR1 SGHAT, CDR2 FQNNGV. The CDR3 contains 13 residues.

The chain joins TRBV5-1 to TRBJ2-5; TCRdb reports TRBD2, a call that lacks DNA to check it against. The CDR3 contains 18 residues. Germline CDR1 is SGHRS and CDR2 is YFSETQ. The CDR3 protein is CASSRLTGTSAQMGTQYF.

V usage is TRBV7-9 and J usage is TRBJ2-2; TCRdb returns TRBD2, unconfirmable since there is no DNA. The CDR3 is made up of 17 amino acids. Per germline, CDR1 SEHNR and CDR2 FQNEAQ (reference sequence). This CDR3 reads CAKGSTSGAQNTGELFF.